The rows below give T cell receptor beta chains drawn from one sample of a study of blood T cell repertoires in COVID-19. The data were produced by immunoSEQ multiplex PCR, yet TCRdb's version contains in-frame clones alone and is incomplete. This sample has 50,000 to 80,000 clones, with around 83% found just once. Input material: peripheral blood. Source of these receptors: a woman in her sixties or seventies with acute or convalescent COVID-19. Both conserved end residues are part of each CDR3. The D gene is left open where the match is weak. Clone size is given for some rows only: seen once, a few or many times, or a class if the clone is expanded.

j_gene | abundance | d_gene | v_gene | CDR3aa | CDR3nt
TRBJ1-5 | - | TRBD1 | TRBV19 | CASSPLDRLYSNQPQHF | TGTGCCAGTAGTCCCTTGGACAGGCTCTATAGCAATCAGCCCCAGCATTTT
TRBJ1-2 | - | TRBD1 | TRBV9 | CASSPNADRGWGYTF | TGTGCCAGCAGCCCGAACGCCGACAGGGGTTGGGGCTACACCTTC
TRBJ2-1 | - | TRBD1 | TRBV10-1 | CASSESPSTGVGDEQFF | TGCGCCAGCAGTGAGTCCCCTTCGACAGGGGTCGGGGATGAGCAGTTCTTC
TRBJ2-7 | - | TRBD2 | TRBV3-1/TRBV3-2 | CASSPPSGPTYEQYF | TGTGCCAGCAGCCCACCTAGCGGACCGACCTACGAGCAGTACTTC
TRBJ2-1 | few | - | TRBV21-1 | CASRLDRSGQGSYNEQFF | TGTGCCAGCAGATTAGACCGGTCGGGACAGGGCTCCTACAATGAGCAGTTCTTC
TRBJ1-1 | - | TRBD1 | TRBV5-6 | CASRFGQGGQAFF | TGTGCCAGCAGATTTGGACAGGGAGGGCAAGCTTTCTTT
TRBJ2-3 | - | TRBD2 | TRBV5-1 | CASSLERGDTDTQYF | TGCGCCAGCAGCTTGGAGCGGGGGGACACAGATACGCAGTATTTT
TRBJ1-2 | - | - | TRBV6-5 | CASTPGGGDYGYTF | TGTGCCAGCACCCCCGGGGGAGGGGACTATGGCTACACCTTC
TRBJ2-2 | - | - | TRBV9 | CASSVVVGAGELFF | TGTGCCAGCAGCGTAGTCGTGGGAGCCGGGGAGCTGTTTTTT
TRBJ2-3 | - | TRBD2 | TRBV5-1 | CASSLMGLAGAGDTQYF | TGCGCCAGCAGCTTGATGGGACTAGCGGGGGCGGGAGATACGCAGTATTTT
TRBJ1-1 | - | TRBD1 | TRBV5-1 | CASSPSWDRMNTEAFF | TGCGCCAGCAGCCCGAGCTGGGACAGGATGAACACTGAAGCTTTCTTT
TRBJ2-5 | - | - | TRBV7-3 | CASSLDAGREETQYF | TGTGCCAGCAGCTTAGATGCAGGCCGTGAAGAGACCCAGTACTTC
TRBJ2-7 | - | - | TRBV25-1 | CASSEQGYEQYF | TGTGCCAGCAGTGAACAGGGGTACGAGCAGTACTTC
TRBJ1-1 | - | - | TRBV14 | CASSGVRGGWTEAFF | TGTGCCAGCAGCGGAGTGAGGGGGGGATGGACTGAAGCTTTCTTT
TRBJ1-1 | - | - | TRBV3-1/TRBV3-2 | CASSQDSSTEAFF | TGTGCCAGCAGCCAAGATTCGTCCACTGAAGCTTTCTTT
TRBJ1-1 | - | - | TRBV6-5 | CASSPSPDTHTAFF | TGTGCCAGCAGCCCCTCACCGGACACTCACACAGCTTTCTTT
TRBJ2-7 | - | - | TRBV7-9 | CASSRGRETYEQYF | TGTGCCAGCAGCCGCGGACGGGAAACCTACGAGCAGTACTTC
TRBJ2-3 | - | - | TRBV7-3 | CASSLSSAISTDTQYF | TGTGCCAGCAGCTTGTCTAGCGCCATCAGCACAGATACGCAGTATTTT
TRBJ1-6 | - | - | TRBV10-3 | CAISDGGRLSPLHF | TGTGCCATCAGTGACGGGGGGCGTCTTTCACCCCTCCACTTT
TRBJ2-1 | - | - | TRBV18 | CASSPPGGASSYNEQFF | TGTGCCAGCTCACCACCCGGCGGGGCTAGCTCCTACAATGAGCAGTTCTTC
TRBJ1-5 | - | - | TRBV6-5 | CASRVAQYSNQPQHF | TGTGCCAGCAGGGTGGCACAATATAGCAATCAGCCCCAGCATTTT
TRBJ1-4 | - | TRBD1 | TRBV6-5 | CASSPTGVFEKLFF | TGTGCCAGCAGTCCAACAGGGGTTTTCGAAAAACTGTTTTTT
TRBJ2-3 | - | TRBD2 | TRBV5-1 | CASSGTSGTDTQYF | TGCGCCAGCAGCGGGACTAGCGGCACAGATACGCAGTATTTT
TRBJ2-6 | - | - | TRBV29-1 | CSVDGAAGANVLTF | TGCAGCGTTGATGGGGCAGCTGGGGCCAACGTCCTGACTTTC
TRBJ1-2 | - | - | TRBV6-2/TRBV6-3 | CASSKGGSDYGYTF | TGTGCCAGCAGTAAAGGAGGAAGTGACTATGGCTACACCTTC
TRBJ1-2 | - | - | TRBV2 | CASSERVAGTIYGYTF | TGTGCCAGCAGTGAAAGGGTGGCAGGGACTATCTACGGCTACACCTTC
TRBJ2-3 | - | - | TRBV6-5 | CASSPLPSEPRTQYF | TGTGCCAGCAGTCCACTTCCTAGCGAGCCTCGTACGCAGTATTTT
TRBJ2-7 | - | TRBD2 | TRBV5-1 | CASSLESGGVGEQYF | TGCGCCAGCAGCTTGGAGAGCGGGGGGGTCGGCGAGCAGTACTTC
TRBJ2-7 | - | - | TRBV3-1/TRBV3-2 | CASSLSDRGNEQYF | TGTGCCAGCAGCCTCTCCGACAGAGGTAACGAGCAGTACTTC
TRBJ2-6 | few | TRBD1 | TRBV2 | CASSVAGQGQSGANVLTF | TGTGCCAGCAGTGTTGCGGGACAGGGGCAGTCTGGGGCCAACGTCCTGACTTTC
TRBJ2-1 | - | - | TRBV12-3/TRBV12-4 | CASSFMYEQFF | TGTGCCAGCAGTTTTATGTATGAGCAGTTCTTC
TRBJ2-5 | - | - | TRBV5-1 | CASSLGGRETQYF | TGCGCCAGCAGCTTAGGGGGTCGAGAGACCCAGTACTTC
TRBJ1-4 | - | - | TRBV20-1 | CSARGQGILFF | TGCAGTGCTAGAGGGCAGGGCATTCTGTTTTTT
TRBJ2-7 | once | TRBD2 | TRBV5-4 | CASSLRQGGGSYEQYF | TGTGCCAGCAGCTTGCGTCAGGGCGGGGGGTCCTACGAGCAGTACTTC
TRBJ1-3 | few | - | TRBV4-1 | CASSPGLGNTIYF | TGCGCCAGCAGTCCAGGGCTTGGAAACACCATATATTTT
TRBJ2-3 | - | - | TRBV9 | CASSVGGAPSTDTQYF | TGTGCCAGCAGCGTAGGTGGGGCCCCGAGCACAGATACGCAGTATTTT
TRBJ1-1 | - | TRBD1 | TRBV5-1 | CASSTGQGTNTEAFF | TGCGCCAGCAGCACTGGACAGGGAACGAACACTGAAGCTTTCTTT
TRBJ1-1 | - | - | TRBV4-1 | CASSQEAFTSEAFF | TGCGCCAGCAGCCAAGAGGCCTTTACGTCTGAAGCTTTCTTT
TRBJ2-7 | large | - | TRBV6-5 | CASSLGGAAVVEQYF | TGTGCCAGCAGCCTAGGCGGGGCCGCGGTTGTGGAGCAGTACTTC
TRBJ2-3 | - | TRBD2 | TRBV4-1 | CASSPWTSGGVGSTDTQYF | TGCGCCAGCAGCCCTTGGACTAGCGGGGGGGTTGGCAGCACAGATACGCAGTATTTT
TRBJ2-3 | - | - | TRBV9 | CASSVVQSTDTQYF | TGTGCCAGCAGCGTAGTCCAGAGCACAGATACGCAGTATTTT
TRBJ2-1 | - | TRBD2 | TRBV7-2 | CASSAPRLAGSYNEQFF | TGTGCCAGCAGCGCCCCAAGACTAGCGGGCTCCTACAATGAGCAGTTCTTC
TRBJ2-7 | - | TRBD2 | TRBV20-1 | CSASNRGDPYEQYF | TGCAGTGCTAGTAACCGGGGGGATCCCTACGAGCAGTACTTC
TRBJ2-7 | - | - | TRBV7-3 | CASSAAGTSAYEQYF | TGTGCCAGCAGCGCCGCCGGGACTTCTGCCTACGAGCAGTACTTC
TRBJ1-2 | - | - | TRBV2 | CASRTDINYGYTF | TGTGCCAGCAGGACGGACATTAACTATGGCTACACCTTC
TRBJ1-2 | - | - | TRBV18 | CASSPDGRDSGYTF | TGTGCCAGCTCACCAGATGGCAGGGATTCTGGCTACACCTTC
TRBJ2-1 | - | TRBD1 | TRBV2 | CASSEADRAQFF | TGTGCCAGCAGTGAAGCTGACAGGGCGCAGTTCTTC
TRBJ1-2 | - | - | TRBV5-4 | CASSTFPARGGYTF | TGTGCCAGCAGCACGTTTCCTGCTAGAGGCGGCTACACCTTC
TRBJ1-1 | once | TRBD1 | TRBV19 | CASSITGDTEAFF | TGTGCCAGTAGTATAACAGGGGACACTGAAGCTTTCTTT
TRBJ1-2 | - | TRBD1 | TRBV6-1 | CASSEMYRGAVFNYGYTF | TGTGCCAGCAGTGAAATGTACAGGGGAGCGGTATTCAACTATGGCTACACCTTC
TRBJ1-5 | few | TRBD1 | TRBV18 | CASSLGTANQPQHF | TGTGCCAGCTCCCTGGGGACAGCAAATCAGCCCCAGCATTTT
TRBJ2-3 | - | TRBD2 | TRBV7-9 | CASSLSSGVTDTQYF | TGTGCCAGCAGCTTATCTAGCGGGGTAACAGATACGCAGTATTTT
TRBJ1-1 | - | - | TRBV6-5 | CASSYGRGSTEAFF | TGTGCCAGCAGTTACGGGAGGGGATCCACTGAAGCTTTCTTT
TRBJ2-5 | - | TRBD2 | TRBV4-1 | CASSPSGGAGETQYF | TGCGCCAGCAGTCCTAGCGGGGGGGCAGGGGAGACCCAGTACTTC
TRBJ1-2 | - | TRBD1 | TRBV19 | CASSPGGDRGPKNGYTF | TGTGCCAGTAGTCCGGGCGGGGACAGGGGGCCAAAGAATGGCTACACCTTC
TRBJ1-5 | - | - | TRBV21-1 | CASSPHSETDSLNQPQHF | TGTGCCAGCAGCCCCCACTCGGAGACAGACTCCCTTAATCAGCCCCAGCATTTT
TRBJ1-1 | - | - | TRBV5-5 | CASSPAGGGGTEAFF | TGTGCCAGCAGCCCCGCAGGCGGGGGGGGCACTGAAGCTTTCTTT
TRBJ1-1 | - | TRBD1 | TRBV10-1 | CASSDGPGGHTEAFF | TGCGCCAGCAGTGACGGGCCAGGGGGCCACACTGAAGCTTTCTTT
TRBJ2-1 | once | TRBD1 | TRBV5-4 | CASSLGQGTYNEQFF | TGTGCCAGCAGCTTGGGACAGGGCACCTACAATGAGCAGTTCTTC